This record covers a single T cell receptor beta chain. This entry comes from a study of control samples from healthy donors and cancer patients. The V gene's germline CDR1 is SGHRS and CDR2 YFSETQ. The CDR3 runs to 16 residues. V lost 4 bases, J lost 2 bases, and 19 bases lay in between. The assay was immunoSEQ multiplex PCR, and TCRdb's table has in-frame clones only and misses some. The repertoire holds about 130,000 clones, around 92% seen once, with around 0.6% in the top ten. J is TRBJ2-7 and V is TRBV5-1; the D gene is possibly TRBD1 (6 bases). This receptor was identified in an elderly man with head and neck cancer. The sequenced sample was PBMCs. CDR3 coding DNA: TGCGCCAGCAGCACCGGCGAGACAGGAATCCCCTACGAGCAGTACTTC. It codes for CASSTGETGIPYEQYF.